This T cell receptor (beta chain) was recovered during a study of fetal regulatory T cell absence and autoimmunity. Findings and limits, study-wide: Oligoclonal TCR enrichment in pancreas over cord blood reached over 80-fold for some clones.

The protocol was immunoSEQ multiplex PCR, while the TCRdb copy is restricted to in-frame clones and leaves out a portion. The data contain 85,000 to 100,000 clones, about two thirds of them singletons. This CDR3 is 12 amino acids long. Germline values: CDR1 KGHSH, CDR2 LQKENI. V lost 2 bases, J lost 5 bases, and 6 bases lay in between. Concerning this clone itself: Its antigen is unknown.

The specimen was pancreas tissue. This sequence originates from a male donor with IPEX syndrome. The rearrangement uses TRBV18 and TRBJ2-5; maybe TRBD1 (5 bases). The CDR3 DNA reads as TGTGCCAGCTCACCATCAGGGGAGACCCAGTACTTC. Amino acid sequence: CASSPSGETQYF.